This TCR beta chain was sequenced during a study of blood T cell repertoires in COVID-19. Across the study: Some COVID-19 samples were acute and others convalescent; all came from the United States, Italy and Spain. T cells, B-cell-depleted T cells, or PBMCs provided the cDNA or gDNA that served as material.

The CDR3 contains 15 residues. V trimming: 2 bases; J trimming: 7 bases; junction bases outside the gene matches: 4. CDR1 is ENHRY and CDR2 is SYGVKD in the germline V gene. Per the original methods: Reference gene primer amplification gave estimated nucleated cell counts. Measured with immunoSEQ multiplex PCR; TCRdb has only the in-frame clones, and not every one. The V and J calls and the clone size are those of that table, but D and trimming were determined from the DNA. Of around 250,000 clones listed, around 88% were seen once; the top ten hold 10% to 15%. The chain uses TRBV10-3 and TRBJ1-4, with 10 positions matching TRBD1. The sample consisted of peripheral blood. The source is a man older than 75 with acute or convalescent COVID-19. CDR3 bases: TGTGCCATCAGTGAGGCCGGGACAGGGGTTGAAAAACTGTTTTTT. Encoded protein: CAISEAGTGVEKLFF.